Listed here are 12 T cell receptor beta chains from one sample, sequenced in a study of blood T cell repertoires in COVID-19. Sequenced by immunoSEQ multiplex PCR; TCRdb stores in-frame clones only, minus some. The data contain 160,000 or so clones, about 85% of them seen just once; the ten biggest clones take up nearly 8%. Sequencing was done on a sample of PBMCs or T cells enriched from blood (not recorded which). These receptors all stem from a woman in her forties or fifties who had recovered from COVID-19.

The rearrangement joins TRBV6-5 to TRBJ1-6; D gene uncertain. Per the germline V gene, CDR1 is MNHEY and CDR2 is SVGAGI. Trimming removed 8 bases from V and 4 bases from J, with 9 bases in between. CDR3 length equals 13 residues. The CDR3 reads CASQDSYNSPLHF. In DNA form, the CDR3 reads TGTGCCAGCCAGGACTCATATAATTCACCCCTCCACTTT.

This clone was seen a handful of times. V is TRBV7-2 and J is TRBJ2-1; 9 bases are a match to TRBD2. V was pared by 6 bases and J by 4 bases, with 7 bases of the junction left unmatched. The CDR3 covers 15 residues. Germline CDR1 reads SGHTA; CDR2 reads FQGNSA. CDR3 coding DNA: TGTGCCAGCAGGGTTAGCGGGAGTGCGTACAATGAGCAGTTCTTC. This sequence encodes CASRVSGSAYNEQFF.

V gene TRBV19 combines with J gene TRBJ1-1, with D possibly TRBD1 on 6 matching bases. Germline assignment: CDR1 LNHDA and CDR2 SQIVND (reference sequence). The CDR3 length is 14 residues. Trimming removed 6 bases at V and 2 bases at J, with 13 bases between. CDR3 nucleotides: TGTGCCAGTAGGGACGGGGGGCGCAACACTGAAGCTTTCTTT. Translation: CASRDGGRNTEAFF.

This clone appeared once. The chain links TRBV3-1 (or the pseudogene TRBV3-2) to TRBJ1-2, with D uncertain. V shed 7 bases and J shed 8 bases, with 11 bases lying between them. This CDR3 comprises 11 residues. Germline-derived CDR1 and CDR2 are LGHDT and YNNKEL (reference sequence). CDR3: CASNPRGGYTF. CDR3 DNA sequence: TGTGCCAGCAACCCCCGAGGAGGCTACACCTTC.

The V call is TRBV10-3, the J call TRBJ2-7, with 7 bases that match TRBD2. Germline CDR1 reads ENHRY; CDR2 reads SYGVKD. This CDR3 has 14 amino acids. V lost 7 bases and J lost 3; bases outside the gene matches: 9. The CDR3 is CAIKGSSGVYEQYF. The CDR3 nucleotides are TGTGCCATCAAGGGTTCTAGCGGAGTCTACGAGCAGTACTTC.

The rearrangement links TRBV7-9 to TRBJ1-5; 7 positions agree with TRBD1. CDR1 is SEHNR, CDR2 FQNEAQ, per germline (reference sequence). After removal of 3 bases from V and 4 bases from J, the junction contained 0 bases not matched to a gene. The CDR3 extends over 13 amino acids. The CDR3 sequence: CASSLGQNQPQHF. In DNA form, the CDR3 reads TGTGCCAGCAGCTTGGGACAGAATCAGCCCCAGCATTTT.

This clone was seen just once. The DNA for the CDR3 is TGTGCCAGCAGCGCCCGACTGCCCACAGATACGCAGTATTTT. Its protein product is CASSARLPTDTQYF. The rearrangement links TRBV7-8 to TRBJ2-3; D ambiguous. CDR1 is SGHVS, CDR2 FQNEAQ, per germline. The CDR3 length is 14 residues. Trimming removed 5 bases from V and 2 bases from J, with 11 bases in between.

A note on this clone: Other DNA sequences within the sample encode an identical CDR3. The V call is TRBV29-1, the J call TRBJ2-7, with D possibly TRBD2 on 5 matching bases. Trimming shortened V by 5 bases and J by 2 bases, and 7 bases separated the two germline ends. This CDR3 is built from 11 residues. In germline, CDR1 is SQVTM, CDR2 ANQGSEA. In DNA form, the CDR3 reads TGCAGCGTTCGGGGAACCTACGAGCAGTACTTC. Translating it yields CSVRGTYEQYF.

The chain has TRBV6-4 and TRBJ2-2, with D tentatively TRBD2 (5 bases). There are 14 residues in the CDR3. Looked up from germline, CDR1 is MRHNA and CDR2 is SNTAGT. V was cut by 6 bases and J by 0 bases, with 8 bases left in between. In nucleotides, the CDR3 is TGTGCCAGCAGAGCGGAACCGAACACCGGGGAGCTGTTTTTT. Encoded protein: CASRAEPNTGELFF.

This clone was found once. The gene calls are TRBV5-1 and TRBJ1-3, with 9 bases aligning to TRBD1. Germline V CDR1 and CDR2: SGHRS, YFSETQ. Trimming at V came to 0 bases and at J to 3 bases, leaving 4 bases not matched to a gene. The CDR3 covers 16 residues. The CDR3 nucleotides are TGCGCCAGCAGCTTGGCCGGGACAGGGTTTGGAAACACCATATATTTT. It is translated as CASSLAGTGFGNTIYF.

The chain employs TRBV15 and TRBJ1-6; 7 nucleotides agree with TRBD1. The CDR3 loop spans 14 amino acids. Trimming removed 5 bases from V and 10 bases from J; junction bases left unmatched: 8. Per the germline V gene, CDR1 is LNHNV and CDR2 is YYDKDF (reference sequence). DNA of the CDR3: TGTGCCACCAGCGGACTCACAGGGGTCTCACCCCTCCACTTT. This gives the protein CATSGLTGVSPLHF.

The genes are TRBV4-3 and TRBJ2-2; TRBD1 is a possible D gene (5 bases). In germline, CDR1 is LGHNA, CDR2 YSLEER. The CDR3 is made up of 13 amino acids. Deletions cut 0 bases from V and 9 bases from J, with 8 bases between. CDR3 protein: CASSQDRGRELFF. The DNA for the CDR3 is TGCGCCAGCAGCCAAGATAGGGGTCGGGAGCTGTTTTTT.